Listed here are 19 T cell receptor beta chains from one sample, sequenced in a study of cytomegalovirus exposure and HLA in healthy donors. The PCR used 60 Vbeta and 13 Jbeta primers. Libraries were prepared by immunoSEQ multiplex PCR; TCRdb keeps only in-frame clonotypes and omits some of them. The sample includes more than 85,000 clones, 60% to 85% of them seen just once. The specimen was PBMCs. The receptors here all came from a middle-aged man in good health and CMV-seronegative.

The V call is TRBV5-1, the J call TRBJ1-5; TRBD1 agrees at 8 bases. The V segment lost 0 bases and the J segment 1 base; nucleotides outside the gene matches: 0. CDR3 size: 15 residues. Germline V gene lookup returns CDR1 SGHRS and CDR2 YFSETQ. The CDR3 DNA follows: TGCGCCAGCAGCTTGGGGACAGGGAGCAATCAGCCCCAGCATTTT. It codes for CASSLGTGSNQPQHF.

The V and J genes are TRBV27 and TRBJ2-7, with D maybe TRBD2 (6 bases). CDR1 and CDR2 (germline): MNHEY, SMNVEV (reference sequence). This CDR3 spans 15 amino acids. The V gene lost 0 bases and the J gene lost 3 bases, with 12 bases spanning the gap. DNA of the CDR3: TGTGCCAGCAGTTTATCGTCCGGGGGTTTCTACGAGCAGTACTTC. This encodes CASSLSSGGFYEQYF.

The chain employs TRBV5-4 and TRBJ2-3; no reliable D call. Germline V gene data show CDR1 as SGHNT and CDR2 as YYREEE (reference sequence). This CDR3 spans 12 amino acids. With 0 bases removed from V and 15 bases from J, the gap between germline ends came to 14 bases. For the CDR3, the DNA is TGTGCCAGCAGCTTGGACGGAAGAGGCGGTTATTTT. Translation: CASSLDGRGGYF. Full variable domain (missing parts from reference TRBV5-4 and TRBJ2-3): ETGVTQSPTHLIKTRGQQVTLRCSSQSGHNTVSWYQQALGQGPQFIFQYYREEENGRGNFPPRFSGLQFPNYSSELNVNALELDDSALYLCASSLDGRGGYFGPGTRLTVL.

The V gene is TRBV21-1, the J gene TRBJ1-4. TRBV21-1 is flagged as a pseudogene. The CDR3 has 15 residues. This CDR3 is CASSKVARGYEKLFF. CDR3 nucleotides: TGTGCCAGCAGCAAAGTTGCCAGAGGATATGAAAAACTGTTTTTT.

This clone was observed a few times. The CDR3 DNA sequence: TGTGCCAGCAGTCCCCAGGGGGACAATTCACCCCTCCACTTT. Residues: CASSPQGDNSPLHF. The V gene is TRBV6-5, the J gene TRBJ1-6; 7 bases line up with TRBD1. The CDR3 consists of 14 residues. V trimming: 5 bases; J trimming: 7 bases; junction bases outside the gene matches: 5. CDR1 and CDR2 from the germline V gene are MNHEY and SVGAGI.

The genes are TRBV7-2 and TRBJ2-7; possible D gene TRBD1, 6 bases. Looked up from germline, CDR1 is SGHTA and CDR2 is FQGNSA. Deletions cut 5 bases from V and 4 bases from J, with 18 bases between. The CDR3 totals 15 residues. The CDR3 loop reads CASSASAGTKYEQYF. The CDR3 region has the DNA TGTGCCAGCAGCGCATCCGCCGGGACAAAATACGAGCAGTACTTC.

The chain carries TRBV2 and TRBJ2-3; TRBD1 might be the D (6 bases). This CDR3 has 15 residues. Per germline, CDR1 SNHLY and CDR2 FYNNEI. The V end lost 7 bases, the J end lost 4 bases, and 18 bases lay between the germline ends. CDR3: CASNPQGFPPDTQYF. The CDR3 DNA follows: TGTGCCAGCAACCCACAGGGCTTCCCACCAGATACGCAGTATTTT.

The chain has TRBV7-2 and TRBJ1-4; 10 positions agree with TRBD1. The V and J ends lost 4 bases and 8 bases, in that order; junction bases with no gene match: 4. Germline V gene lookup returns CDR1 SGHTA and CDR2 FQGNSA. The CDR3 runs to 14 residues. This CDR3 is CASSSGTGEEKLFF. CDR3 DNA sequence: TGTGCCAGCAGCTCCGGGACAGGGGAAGAAAAACTGTTTTTT.

CDR3 sequence reads: CASSLRGSYNEQFF. For the CDR3, the DNA is TGTGCCAGCAGTTTACGGGGTTCCTACAATGAGCAGTTCTTC. The chain couples TRBV27 to TRBJ2-1, with D possibly being TRBD2 (5 bases). V was cut by 2 bases and J by 1 base, with 6 bases left in between. The CDR3 consists of 14 residues. Germline V gives CDR1 MNHEY, CDR2 SMNVEV (reference sequence).

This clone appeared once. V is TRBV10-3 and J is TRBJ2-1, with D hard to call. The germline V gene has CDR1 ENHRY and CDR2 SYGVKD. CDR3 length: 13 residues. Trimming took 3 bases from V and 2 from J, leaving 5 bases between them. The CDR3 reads CAISEFTYNEQFF. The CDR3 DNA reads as TGTGCCATCAGTGAATTCACCTACAATGAGCAGTTCTTC.

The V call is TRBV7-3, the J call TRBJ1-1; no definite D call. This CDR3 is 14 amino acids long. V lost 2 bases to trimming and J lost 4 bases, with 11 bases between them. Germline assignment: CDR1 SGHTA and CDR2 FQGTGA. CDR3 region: CASSLVREGTEAFF. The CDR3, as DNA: TGTGCCAGCAGCTTAGTTAGGGAGGGCACTGAAGCTTTCTTT.

The CDR3 spells CASARLGQGGTEAFF. The DNA for the CDR3 is TGTGCCAGCGCACGACTGGGACAGGGCGGCACTGAAGCTTTCTTT. The chain links TRBV19 to TRBJ1-1, with 9 bases fitting TRBD1. Germline values: CDR1 LNHDA, CDR2 SQIVND (reference sequence). CDR3 size: 15 residues. The junction had 12 bases not matched to a gene; V was cut back by 9 bases and J by 4 bases.

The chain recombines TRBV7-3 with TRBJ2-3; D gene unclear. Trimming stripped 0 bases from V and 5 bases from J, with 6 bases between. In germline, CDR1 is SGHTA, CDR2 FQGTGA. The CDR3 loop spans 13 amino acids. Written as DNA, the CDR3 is TGTGCCAGCAGCTTAACGGCCTTAGATACGCAGTATTTT. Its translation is CASSLTALDTQYF.

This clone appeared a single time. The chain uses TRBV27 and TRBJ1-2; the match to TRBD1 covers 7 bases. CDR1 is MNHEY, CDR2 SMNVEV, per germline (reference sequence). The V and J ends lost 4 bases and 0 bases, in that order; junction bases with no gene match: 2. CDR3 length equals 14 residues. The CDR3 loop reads CASSYGTANYGYTF. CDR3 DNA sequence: TGTGCCAGCAGTTACGGGACAGCTAACTATGGCTACACCTTC.

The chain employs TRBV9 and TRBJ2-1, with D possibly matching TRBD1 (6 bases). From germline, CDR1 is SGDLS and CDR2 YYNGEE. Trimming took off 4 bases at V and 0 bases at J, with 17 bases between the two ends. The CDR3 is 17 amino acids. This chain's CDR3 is CASSPRGSRSSYNEQFF. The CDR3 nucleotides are TGTGCCAGCAGCCCCAGGGGTTCCAGGAGCTCCTACAATGAGCAGTTCTTC. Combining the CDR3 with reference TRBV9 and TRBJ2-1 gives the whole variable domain DSGVTQTPKHLITATGQRVTLRCSPRSGDLSVYWYQQSLDQGLQFLIQYYNGEERAKGNILERFSAQQFPDLHSELNLSSLELGDSALYFCASSPRGSRSSYNEQFFGPGTRLTVL.

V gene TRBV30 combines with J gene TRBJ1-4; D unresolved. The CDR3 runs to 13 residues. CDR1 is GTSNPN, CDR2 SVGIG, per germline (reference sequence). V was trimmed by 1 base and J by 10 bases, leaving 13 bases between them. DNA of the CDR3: TGTGCCTGGAGTGAACTACGCGGCGGAAAACTGTTTTTT. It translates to CAWSELRGGKLFF.

CDR3 nucleotides: TGTGCCAGCAGCTTAGGGACAGATGAAGCTTTCTTT. Its protein product is CASSLGTDEAFF. The chain joins TRBV7-2 to TRBJ1-1; perhaps TRBD1 as D (6 bases). Germline V gene sequence: CDR1 SGHTA, CDR2 FQGNSA. The V and J ends lost 1 base and 7 bases respectively, with 7 bases between them. The CDR3 length is 12 residues.

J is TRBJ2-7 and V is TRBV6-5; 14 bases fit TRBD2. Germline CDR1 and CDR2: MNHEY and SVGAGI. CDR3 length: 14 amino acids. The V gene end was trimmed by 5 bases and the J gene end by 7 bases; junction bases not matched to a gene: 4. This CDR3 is CASSPGTSGSEQYF. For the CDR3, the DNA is TGTGCCAGCAGTCCCGGGACTAGCGGGAGTGAGCAGTACTTC.

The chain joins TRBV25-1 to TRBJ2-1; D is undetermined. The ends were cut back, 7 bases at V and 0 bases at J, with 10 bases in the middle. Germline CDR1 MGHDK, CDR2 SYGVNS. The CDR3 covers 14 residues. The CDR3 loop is CASTQASSYNEQFF. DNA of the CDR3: TGTGCCAGCACGCAGGCAAGCTCCTACAATGAGCAGTTCTTC.